This T cell receptor (beta chain) was retrieved from a study of shared clonotypes between healthy human individuals. Only in-frame clones appear in the TCRdb table, and some are missing; sequencing was by immunoSEQ multiplex PCR. The data hold about 2 million clones, with about 95% observed a single time. Naive CD8 cells lacked CD45RO and underwent positive selection for CCR7, leaving out terminally differentiated effector memory CD45RA+ cells. The sequence came from a young man in good health. Sample: naive CD8+ T cells sorted from blood.

The CDR3 sequence is CASSLSQIYGYTF. Here the CDR3 DNA reads TGTGCCAGCAGCTTGAGCCAGATCTATGGCTACACCTTC. V usage is TRBV5-4 and J usage is TRBJ1-2, with D unresolved. The CDR3 is made up of 13 amino acids. V lost 1 base to trimming and J lost 4 bases, with 8 bases between them. The germline V gene has CDR1 SGHNT and CDR2 YYREEE (reference sequence).